This entry lists 14 T cell receptor beta chains sequenced from one sample in a study of identical twins. TCRdb called the 5' RACE reads again in MiXCR, with one record for every CDR3 protein. Seen here are 200,000 or so distinct CDR3 sequences, roughly 7.5% observed once, and the top ten hold less than 2%. These same data were also listed under a study on yellow fever vaccine responses in identical twins.

The specimen sequenced was memory (CD45RO+) T cells sorted from blood. The receptors were sampled from a woman between 18 and 30 years old in good health.

This clonotype showed up many times. V usage is TRBV20-1 and J usage is TRBJ2-1; 9 bases align to TRBD1. The germline CDR1 and CDR2 sequences are DFQATT and SNEGSKA (reference sequence). V was pared by 5 bases and J by 4 bases, with 6 bases of the junction left unmatched. The CDR3 consists of 14 residues. The CDR3 sequence is CSASGQGDYNEQFF. CDR3 coding DNA: TGCAGTGCTTCGGGACAGGGAGATTACAATGAGCAGTTCTTC.

At least ten counts were recorded for this clonotype. The V gene is TRBV7-2, the J gene TRBJ2-6; D is uncertain. Germline CDR1 is SGHTA and CDR2 is FQGNSA. The CDR3 runs to 15 residues. With 1 base removed from V and 4 bases from J, the gap between germline ends came to 8 bases. CDR3: CASSLDGLGANVLTF. The CDR3 DNA is TGTGCCAGCAGCTTAGATGGTCTGGGGGCCAACGTCCTGACTTTC.

This clonotype was observed at least ten times. The J gene is TRBJ2-5, the V gene TRBV29-1; D call uncertain. The CDR3 length is 13 residues. CDR1 and CDR2 (germline): SQVTM, ANQGSEA. V was shortened by 3 bases and J by 5 bases, with 13 bases between the two germline ends. For the CDR3, the DNA is TGCAGCGTTGATTCCTGGGTAGGGGAGACCCAGTACTTC. Residues: CSVDSWVGETQYF.

The rearrangement links TRBV12-3 or TRBV12-4 to TRBJ2-7; D remains unclear. V shed 6 bases and J shed 3 bases, with 15 bases lying between them. The CDR3 spans 14 residues. CDR3 coding DNA: TGTGCCAGCAGCTTTCGCCTGGTGCACTACGAGCAGTACTTC. This gives the protein CASSFRLVHYEQYF.

The chain carries TRBV14 and TRBJ1-2; 7 positions agree with TRBD1. Germline trimming cut 3 bases from V and 5 bases from J; bases unmatched to any gene: 6. Germline-derived CDR1 and CDR2 are SGHDN and FVKESK. The CDR3 is 14 residues long. CDR3 coding DNA: TGTGCCAGCAGCCAGGCGAACAGGGGTTATGGCTACACCTTC. Translation gives CASSQANRGYGYTF.

In this sample, this clonotype turned up many times. V and J are TRBV15 and TRBJ1-6; tentatively, D is TRBD1 (6 bases). CDR3 length equals 15 residues. Trimming stripped 0 bases from V and 10 bases from J, with 13 bases between. Germline V gene sequence: CDR1 LNHNV, CDR2 YYDKDF (reference sequence). The CDR3 DNA follows: TGTGCCACCAGCAGAGATCGGGGGGCGGGATCACCCCTCCACTTT. Translated, it gives CATSRDRGAGSPLHF.

The V and J genes are TRBV25-1 and TRBJ2-5, with D perhaps matching TRBD2 (6 bases). The germline V gene encodes CDR1 MGHDK and CDR2 SYGVNS. Trimming cost V 1 base and J 6 bases, with 12 bases left between them. This CDR3 is 14 amino acids long. The CDR3 nucleotides read TGTGCCAGCAGTGAATCAACGGGGGTCAAGACCCAGTACTTC. It encodes CASSESTGVKTQYF.

The chain has TRBV20-1 and TRBJ2-2; D unresolved. This CDR3 has 15 amino acids. Germline V gene data show CDR1 as DFQATT and CDR2 as SNEGSKA (reference sequence). V was clipped by 0 bases and J by 1 base, with 9 bases between them. For the CDR3, the DNA is TGCAGTGCTAGAGATGGCGGCAGGAACACCGGGGAGCTGTTTTTT. This codes for CSARDGGRNTGELFF.

The genes are TRBV3-1 and TRBJ2-3, with 7 bases matching TRBD1. CDR1 and CDR2 (germline): LGHDT, YNNKEL (reference sequence). V dropped 4 bases and J dropped 2; count of bases not matched to a gene: 6. The CDR3 has 15 residues. DNA of the CDR3: TGTGCCAGCAGCCTGACAGGGATCCTCACAGATACGCAGTATTTT. Its translation: CASSLTGILTDTQYF.

This clonotype was counted many times. V is TRBV7-3 and J is TRBJ2-2; D gene ambiguous. This CDR3 comprises 15 residues. Germline V lookup: CDR1 SGHTA, CDR2 FQGTGA. Trimming took off 5 bases at V and 4 bases at J, with 14 bases between the two ends. The CDR3 DNA sequence: TGTGCCAGCAGCCTGAACTCAATGGGCACCGGGGAGCTGTTTTTT. Translating it yields CASSLNSMGTGELFF.

The CDR3 DNA reads TGTGCCAGCAGCGCCCGACTAGTAGACGAGACCCAGTACTTC. Residues: CASSARLVDETQYF. The chain joins TRBV9 to TRBJ2-5; tentatively, D is TRBD2 (6 bases). V lost 3 bases, J lost 5 bases, and 14 bases lay in between. This CDR3 has 14 amino acids. The germline V gene encodes CDR1 SGDLS and CDR2 YYNGEE.

This chain joins TRBV6-5 and TRBJ2-5; D assignment may be TRBD1 or TRBD2 (5 bases each). V shed 10 bases and J shed 6 bases, with 12 bases lying between them. CDR3 size: 11 residues. Germline V lookup: CDR1 MNHEY, CDR2 SVGAGI. This CDR3 is CATRWGQTQYF. DNA of the CDR3: TGTGCCACCCGTTGGGGACAGACCCAGTACTTC.

This clonotype was detected ten times or more. V is TRBV20-1 and J is TRBJ1-1; no clear D. V was shortened by 3 bases and J by 2 bases, with 13 bases between the two germline ends. Germline V gene data show CDR1 as DFQATT and CDR2 as SNEGSKA (reference sequence). The CDR3 is 14 amino acids. This chain's CDR3 is CSARTARENTEAFF. CDR3 DNA sequence: TGCAGTGCTAGGACCGCCCGGGAAAACACTGAAGCTTTCTTT.

J is TRBJ2-7 and V is TRBV6-2 or TRBV6-3, with a tentative D call TRBD1 (6 bases). Deletions cut 6 bases from V and 3 bases from J, with 12 bases between. This CDR3 comprises 13 residues. CDR1 MNHEY and CDR2 SVGEGT come from the germline V gene. The CDR3 DNA reads TGTGCCAGCAGCAGGACAGCTAACTACGAGCAGTACTTC. As protein: CASSRTANYEQYF.